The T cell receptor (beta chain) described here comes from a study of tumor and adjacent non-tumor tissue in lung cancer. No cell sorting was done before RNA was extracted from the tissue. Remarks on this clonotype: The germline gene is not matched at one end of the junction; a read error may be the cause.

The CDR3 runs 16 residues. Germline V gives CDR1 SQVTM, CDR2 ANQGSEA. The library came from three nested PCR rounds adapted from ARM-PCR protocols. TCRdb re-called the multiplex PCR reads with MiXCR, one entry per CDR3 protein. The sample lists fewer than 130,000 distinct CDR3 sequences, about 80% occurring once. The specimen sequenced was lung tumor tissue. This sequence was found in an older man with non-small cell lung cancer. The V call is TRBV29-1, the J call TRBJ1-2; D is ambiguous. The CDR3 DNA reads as TGCAGCGTTGTCCCCTATCAATCCACGGGAGACGATGGCTACACTTTC. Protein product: CSVVPYQSTGDDGYTF.